A single sample is the source of the 24 T cell receptor beta chains below, sequenced in a study of identical twins. One entry per CDR3 protein, called by TCRdb with MiXCR from the 5' RACE reads. The sample shows roughly 280,000 distinct CDR3 sequences, roughly 10% of them seen only once. The data were also submitted as part of a second study, on yellow fever vaccine responses in identical twins.

Source material: CD8+ T cells sorted from blood. The receptors here all came from a young woman in good health.

This clonotype was counted at least ten times. The V gene is TRBV7-9, the J gene TRBJ2-5, with D possibly being TRBD1 or TRBD2 (5 bases each). The germline V and J ends were trimmed by 2 bases and 9 bases, with 16 bases remaining between them. The germline gives CDR1 SEHNR, CDR2 FQNEAQ (reference sequence). The CDR3 runs 14 residues. In DNA form, the CDR3 reads TGTGCCAGCAGCTTACAAGGGACCAACGGGGCCCAGTACTTC. Residues: CASSLQGTNGAQYF.

At least ten counts were recorded for this clonotype. V and J are TRBV15 and TRBJ2-1; no clear D gene. The CDR3 is 16 residues long. CDR1 and CDR2 from the germline V gene are LNHNV and YYDKDF (reference sequence). The V gene lost 5 bases and the J gene lost 12 bases, with 26 bases spanning the gap. This CDR3 reads CATSHHPNQLRVGQFF. In DNA, the CDR3 is TGTGCCACCAGCCACCACCCGAACCAGCTTCGAGTCGGGCAGTTCTTC.

As for this clonotype: This sequence may be a read error, since a much larger clone differs from it by one base. The gene calls are TRBV9 and TRBJ2-3; TRBD2 matches 8 bases. Losses at the gene ends were 1 base for V and 0 bases for J; bases not matched to a gene: 4. The CDR3 is 16 amino acids. Germline V lookup: CDR1 SGDLS, CDR2 YYNGEE. The CDR3: CASSVWRGVSTDTQYF. The CDR3 DNA follows: TGTGCCAGCAGCGTATGGCGGGGGGTGAGCACAGATACGCAGTATTTT.

This clonotype was recorded a few times. The chain is built from TRBV6-2 or TRBV6-3 and TRBJ2-3; no clear D gene. The CDR3 spans 14 residues. V was shortened by 6 bases and J by 4 bases, with 14 bases between the two germline ends. The germline CDR1 and CDR2 sequences are MNHEY and SVGEGT. This chain's CDR3 is CASSQADWADTQYF. As DNA, the CDR3 is TGTGCCAGCAGCCAAGCCGACTGGGCAGATACGCAGTATTTT.

In its sample, this clonotype was seen many times. The chain recombines TRBV5-1 with TRBJ2-7; tentatively, D is TRBD2 (7 bases). V lost 3 bases and J 0 bases, leaving 13 bases between the germline ends. Germline V lookup: CDR1 SGHRS, CDR2 YFSETQ. The CDR3 sequence is 15 residues long. This CDR3 is CASSSLGGASYEQYF. CDR3 nucleotides: TGCGCCAGCAGCTCCTTAGGGGGGGCCTCCTACGAGCAGTACTTC.

This clonotype was picked up a small number of times. The chain joins TRBV5-6 to TRBJ1-5, with 7 bases matching TRBD1. Germline values: CDR1 SGHDT, CDR2 YYEEEE. This CDR3 contains 14 residues. V lost 0 bases, J lost 6 bases, and 3 bases stayed unmatched. The CDR3 sequence is CASSLVGGGQPQHF. CDR3 in DNA: TGTGCCAGCAGCTTGGTAGGGGGCGGTCAGCCCCAGCATTTT.

This clonotype has just a few counts. The V and J genes are TRBV11-2 and TRBJ1-2; D perhaps matches TRBD1 (5 bases). The CDR3 runs to 13 residues. V was trimmed by 4 bases and J by 6 bases, leaving 12 bases between them. CDR1 SGHAT and CDR2 FQNNGV come from the germline V gene. This CDR3 reads CASSYTGPDGYTF. The CDR3, as DNA: TGTGCCAGCAGCTATACAGGTCCCGATGGCTACACCTTC.

This clonotype has just a few counts. The rearrangement uses TRBV9 and TRBJ1-1; TRBD1 aligns across 7 bases. Germline V lookup: CDR1 SGDLS, CDR2 YYNGEE. Trimming took 4 bases from V and 7 from J; bases not matched to a gene: 13. The CDR3 length is 15 residues. This CDR3 reads CASSISGGGVDEAFF. The CDR3 nucleotides read TGTGCCAGCAGCATCTCCGGAGGGGGCGTGGATGAAGCTTTCTTT.

This clonotype was observed a few times. This chain links TRBV5-1 with TRBJ2-3, with 11 bases matching TRBD1. The CDR3 is 15 residues long. Germline assignment: CDR1 SGHRS and CDR2 YFSETQ. The V segment lost 0 bases and the J segment 4 bases; nucleotides outside the gene matches: 1. The CDR3 region is CASSLGTGGSDTQYF. The CDR3 DNA sequence: TGCGCCAGCAGCTTGGGGACAGGGGGCTCAGATACGCAGTATTTT. Based on the CDR3 plus reference TRBV5-1 and TRBJ2-3, the full variable domain is KAGVTQTPRYLIKTRGQQVTLSCSPISGHRSVSWYQQTPGQGLQFLFEYFSETQRNKGNFPGRFSGRQFSNSRSEMNVSTLELGDSALYLCASSLGTGGSDTQYFGPGTRLTVL.

This clonotype was seen ten or more times. The chain carries TRBV4-3 and TRBJ2-7, with a weak D call TRBD2 (5 bases). The germline V and J ends were trimmed by 2 bases and 2 bases, with 22 bases remaining between them. Germline V gives CDR1 LGHNA, CDR2 YSLEER. The CDR3 consists of 18 residues. The CDR3 coding sequence is TGCGCCAGCAGCCAATTCATCGGTCGGAGTGGAGGTGCCTACGAGCAGTACTTC. Translated: CASSQFIGRSGGAYEQYF.

This clonotype occurred a few times. The V call is TRBV3-1, the J call TRBJ2-1; D might be TRBD1 (6 bases). The germline CDR1 and CDR2 sequences are LGHDT and YNNKEL (reference sequence). Trimming took off 3 bases at V and 0 bases at J, with 18 bases between the two ends. The CDR3 length is 18 residues. As DNA, the CDR3 is TGTGCCAGCAGCCACGGTCTAGACGGACAGAGCTCCTACAATGAGCAGTTCTTC. It encodes CASSHGLDGQSSYNEQFF.

This clonotype was counted a few times. The chain joins TRBV4-3 to TRBJ2-1, with TRBD2 matching over 10 bases. The CDR3 has 17 residues. The V gene's germline CDR1 is LGHNA and CDR2 YSLEER. J was trimmed by 2 bases and V by 0 bases; bases with no gene match: 4. The CDR3 nucleotides are TGCGCCAGCAGCCAAGATCCCAGCGGGAGGGCCTACAATGAGCAGTTCTTC. Amino acids: CASSQDPSGRAYNEQFF.

This chain links TRBV6-1 with TRBJ2-1, with 8 nucleotides matching TRBD2. Unmatched junction bases numbered 7, after V lost 5 bases and J lost 4 bases. The CDR3 covers 15 residues. Looked up from germline, CDR1 is MNHNS and CDR2 is SASEGT. The DNA of the CDR3 is TGTGCCAGCAGTCCGCCGGGACTAGGATACAATGAGCAGTTCTTC. It codes for CASSPPGLGYNEQFF.

This clonotype was seen a few times. Written as DNA, the CDR3 is TGTGCCAGGAGCGGGGGCCAAGGGGAGTCCTACGAGCAGTACTTC. It encodes CARSGGQGESYEQYF. The V call is TRBV2, the J call TRBJ2-7; 8 bases agree with TRBD2. Germline values: CDR1 SNHLY, CDR2 FYNNEI. The ends lost 9 bases at V and 1 base at J; junction bases unmatched: 11. The CDR3 loop spans 15 amino acids.

The CDR3 loop is CASSFGTSLSEQYF. DNA for the CDR3: TGTGCCAGCAGTTTCGGGACTTCCCTCTCCGAGCAGTACTTC. V is TRBV27 and J is TRBJ2-7, with D perhaps TRBD2 (6 bases). The CDR3 is 14 amino acids. Between the trimmed V and J ends, which lost 3 bases and 6 bases, there was a span of 15 bases. Germline values: CDR1 MNHEY, CDR2 SMNVEV (reference sequence).

This clonotype appeared a few times. The J gene is TRBJ2-3, the V gene TRBV10-1, with D possibly TRBD2 on 5 matching bases. This CDR3 is 13 amino acids long. Trimming stripped 4 bases from V and 5 bases from J, with 10 bases between. Germline V gene sequence: CDR1 WNHNN, CDR2 SYGVQD (reference sequence). The CDR3 here is CASSGGPVDTQYF. Written as DNA, the CDR3 is TGCGCCAGCAGTGGCGGGCCCGTAGATACGCAGTATTTT.

This clonotype was recorded many times. This rearrangement joins TRBV20-1 to TRBJ2-7, with D possibly matching TRBD2 (5 bases). CDR3 size: 14 residues. Germline-derived CDR1 and CDR2 are DFQATT and SNEGSKA (reference sequence). Deletions cut 1 base from V and 2 bases from J, with 12 bases between. The chain's CDR3 is CSARAGNPAYEQYF. The CDR3 bases are TGCAGTGCTAGAGCCGGGAACCCTGCCTACGAGCAGTACTTC.

The rearrangement links TRBV7-8 to TRBJ1-2; TRBD1 matches 12 bases. The CDR3 runs to 15 residues. Germline lookup yields CDR1 SGHVS and CDR2 FQNEAQ. J was trimmed by 4 bases and V by 5 bases; bases with no gene match: 5. The CDR3 protein is CASSEGQGAFYGYTF. CDR3 DNA: TGTGCCAGCAGCGAGGGACAGGGGGCCTTCTATGGCTACACCTTC.

There are many counts of this clonotype. The V and J genes are TRBV5-1 and TRBJ2-7, with 14 bases identical to TRBD2. The ends lost 4 bases at V and 0 bases at J; junction bases unmatched: 9. Looked up from germline, CDR1 is SGHRS and CDR2 is YFSETQ. This CDR3 contains 18 residues. CDR3 in DNA: TGCGCCAGCAGCGTGGGACTAGCGGGGGCTTTCAGCTCCTACGAGCAGTACTTC. This gives the protein CASSVGLAGAFSSYEQYF.

This sequence joins TRBV28 and TRBJ1-2; D gene unclear. The CDR3 contains 12 residues. In germline, CDR1 is MDHEN, CDR2 SYDVKM. Trimming left V 6 bases short and J 5 bases short, with 10 bases between. CDR3 coding DNA: TGTGCCAGCAGCCTCGTGAAGTATGGCTACACCTTC. Its protein is CASSLVKYGYTF.

Comments on this clonotype: Since the CDR3 does not end with the conserved phenylalanine or tryptophan, this likely comes from a read error. The CDR3 reads CASSLGGGGEQFL. The CDR3 nucleotides read TGTGCCAGCAGCTTGGGCGGCGGGGGTGAGCAGTTCCTC. The rearrangement joins TRBV5-6 to TRBJ2-1; 7 bases match TRBD2. The length of the CDR3 is 13 residues. With V trimmed by 0 bases and J by 9 bases, 3 bases remained unmatched. Germline assignment: CDR1 SGHDT and CDR2 YYEEEE.

This clonotype was observed at least ten times. The rearrangement joins TRBV12-3 or TRBV12-4 to TRBJ2-5; D is possibly TRBD2 (6 bases). Trimming removed 5 bases from V and 1 base from J, with 11 bases in between. The CDR3 extends over 14 amino acids. The CDR3 region is CASSRRDFQETQYF. DNA of the CDR3: TGTGCCAGCAGTCGACGGGACTTCCAAGAGACCCAGTACTTC.

The chain links TRBV4-2 to TRBJ2-3, with D uncertain. From germline, CDR1 is LGHNA and CDR2 YNFKEQ. CDR3 length: 14 residues. Trimming shortened V by 1 base and J by 3 bases, and 8 bases separated the two germline ends. CDR3 nucleotides: TGTGCCAGCAGCCAAGTTACGATGACAGATACGCAGTATTTT. Translated, it gives CASSQVTMTDTQYF.

The rearrangement joins TRBV2 to TRBJ2-3, with TRBD2 matching 8 bases. Per the germline V gene, CDR1 is SNHLY and CDR2 is FYNNEI. There are 14 residues in the CDR3. In DNA, the CDR3 is TGTGCGAGCCCCCGGACTAGCAGCACAGATACGCAGTATTTT. Its protein is CASPRTSSTDTQYF.